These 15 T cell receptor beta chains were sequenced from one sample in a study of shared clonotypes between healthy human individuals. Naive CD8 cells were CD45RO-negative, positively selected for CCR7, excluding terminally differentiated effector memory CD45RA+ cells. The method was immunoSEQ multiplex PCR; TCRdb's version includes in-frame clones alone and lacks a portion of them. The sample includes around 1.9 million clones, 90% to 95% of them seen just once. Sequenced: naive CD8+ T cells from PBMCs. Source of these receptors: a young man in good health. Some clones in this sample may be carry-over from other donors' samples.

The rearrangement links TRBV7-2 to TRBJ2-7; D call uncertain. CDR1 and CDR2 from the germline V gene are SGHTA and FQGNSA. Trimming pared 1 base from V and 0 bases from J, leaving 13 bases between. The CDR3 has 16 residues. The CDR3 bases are TGTGCCAGCAGCTTAGTCATCCTACTCGGCTCCTACGAGCAGTACTTC. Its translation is CASSLVILLGSYEQYF.

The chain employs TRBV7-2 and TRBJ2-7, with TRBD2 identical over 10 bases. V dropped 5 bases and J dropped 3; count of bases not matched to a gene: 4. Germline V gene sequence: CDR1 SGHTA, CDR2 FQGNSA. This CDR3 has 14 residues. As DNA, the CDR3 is TGTGCCAGCAGCCCCCGGACTAGCGGCTACGAGCAGTACTTC. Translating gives CASSPRTSGYEQYF. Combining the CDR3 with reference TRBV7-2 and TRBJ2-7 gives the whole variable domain GAGVSQSPSNKVTEKGKDVELRCDPISGHTALYWYRQSLGQGLEFLIYFQGNSAPDKSGLPSDRFSAERTGGSVSTLTIQRTQQEDSAVYLCASSPRTSGYEQYFGPGTRLTVT.

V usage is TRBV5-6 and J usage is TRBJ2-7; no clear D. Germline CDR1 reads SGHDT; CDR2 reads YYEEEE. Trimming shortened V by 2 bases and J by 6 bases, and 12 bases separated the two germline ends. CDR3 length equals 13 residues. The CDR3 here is CASSLGSPREQYF. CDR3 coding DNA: TGTGCCAGCAGCTTAGGCAGCCCCCGCGAGCAGTACTTC.

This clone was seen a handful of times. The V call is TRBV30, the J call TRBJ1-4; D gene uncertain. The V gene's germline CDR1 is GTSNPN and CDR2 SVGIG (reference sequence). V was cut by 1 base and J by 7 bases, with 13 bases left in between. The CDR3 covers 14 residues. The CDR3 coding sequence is TGTGCCTGGAGTGAGATAGGCATCAGTGAAAAACTGTTTTTT. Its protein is CAWSEIGISEKLFF.

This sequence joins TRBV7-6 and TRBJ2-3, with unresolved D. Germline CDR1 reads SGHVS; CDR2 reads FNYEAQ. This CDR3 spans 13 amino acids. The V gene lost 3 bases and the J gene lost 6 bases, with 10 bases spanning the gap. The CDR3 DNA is TGTGCCAGCAGCTTCGACTCGGCGGATACGCAGTATTTT. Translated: CASSFDSADTQYF.

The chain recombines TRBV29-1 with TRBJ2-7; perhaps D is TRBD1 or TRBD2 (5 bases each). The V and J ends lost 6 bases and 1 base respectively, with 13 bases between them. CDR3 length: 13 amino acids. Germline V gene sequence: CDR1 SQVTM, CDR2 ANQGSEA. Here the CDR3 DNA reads TGCAGCGTGTCCGGGACGGGATCCTACGAGCAGTACTTC. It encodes CSVSGTGSYEQYF.

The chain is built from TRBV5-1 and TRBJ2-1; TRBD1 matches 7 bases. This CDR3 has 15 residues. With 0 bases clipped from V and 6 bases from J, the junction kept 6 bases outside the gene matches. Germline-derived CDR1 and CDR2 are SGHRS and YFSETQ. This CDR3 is CASSLGRGISNEQFF. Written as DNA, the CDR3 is TGCGCCAGCAGCTTGGGCAGGGGGATCTCCAATGAGCAGTTCTTC. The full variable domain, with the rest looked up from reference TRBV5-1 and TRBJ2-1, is KAGVTQTPRYLIKTRGQQVTLSCSPISGHRSVSWYQQTPGQGLQFLFEYFSETQRNKGNFPGRFSGRQFSNSRSEMNVSTLELGDSALYLCASSLGRGISNEQFFGPGTRLTVL.

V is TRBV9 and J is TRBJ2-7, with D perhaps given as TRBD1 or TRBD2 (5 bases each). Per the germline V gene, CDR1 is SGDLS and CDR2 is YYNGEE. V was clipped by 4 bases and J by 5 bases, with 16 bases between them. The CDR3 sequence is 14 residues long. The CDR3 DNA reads TGTGCCAGCAGCCCCGGGACCCCAATCGACGAGCAGTACTTC. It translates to CASSPGTPIDEQYF.

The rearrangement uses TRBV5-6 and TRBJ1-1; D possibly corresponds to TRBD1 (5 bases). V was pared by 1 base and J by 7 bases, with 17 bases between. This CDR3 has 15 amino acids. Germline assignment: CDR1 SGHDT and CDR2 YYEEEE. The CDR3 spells CASSLPLGTVGEAFF. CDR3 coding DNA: TGTGCCAGCAGCTTGCCACTCGGGACCGTTGGTGAAGCTTTCTTT.

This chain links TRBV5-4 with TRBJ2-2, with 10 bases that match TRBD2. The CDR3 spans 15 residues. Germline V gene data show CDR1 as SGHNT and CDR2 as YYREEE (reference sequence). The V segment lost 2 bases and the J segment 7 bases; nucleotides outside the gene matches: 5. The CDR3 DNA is TGTGCCAGCAGCTTTCTAGCGGGAGTTCACGGGGAGCTGTTTTTT. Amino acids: CASSFLAGVHGELFF.

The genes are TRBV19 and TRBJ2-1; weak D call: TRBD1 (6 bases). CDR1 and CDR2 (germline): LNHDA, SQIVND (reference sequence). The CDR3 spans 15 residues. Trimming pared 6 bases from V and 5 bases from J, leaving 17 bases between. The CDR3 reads CASSYSGTTNNEQFF. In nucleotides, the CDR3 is TGTGCCAGTAGCTACTCCGGGACAACCAACAATGAGCAGTTCTTC.

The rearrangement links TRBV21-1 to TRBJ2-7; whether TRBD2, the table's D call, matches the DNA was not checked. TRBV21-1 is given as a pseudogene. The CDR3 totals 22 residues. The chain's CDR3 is CASSFPGQGRTGLSGRFYEQYF. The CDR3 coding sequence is TGTGCCAGCTCATTTCCGGGACAGGGTCGGACTGGTCTTAGCGGGAGGTTCTACGAGCAGTACTTC.

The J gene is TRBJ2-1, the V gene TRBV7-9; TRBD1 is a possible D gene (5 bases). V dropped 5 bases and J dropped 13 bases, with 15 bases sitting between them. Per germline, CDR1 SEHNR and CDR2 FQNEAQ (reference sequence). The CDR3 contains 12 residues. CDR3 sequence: CASSNSQVDQFF. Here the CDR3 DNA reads TGTGCCAGCAGCAACTCACAGGTAGACCAGTTCTTC.

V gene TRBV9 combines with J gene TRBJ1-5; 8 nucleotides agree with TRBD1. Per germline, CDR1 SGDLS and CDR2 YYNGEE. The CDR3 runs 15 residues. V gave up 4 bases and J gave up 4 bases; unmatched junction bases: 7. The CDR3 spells CASSPGQGINQPQHF. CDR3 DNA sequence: TGTGCCAGCAGCCCCGGACAGGGAATAAATCAGCCCCAGCATTTT.

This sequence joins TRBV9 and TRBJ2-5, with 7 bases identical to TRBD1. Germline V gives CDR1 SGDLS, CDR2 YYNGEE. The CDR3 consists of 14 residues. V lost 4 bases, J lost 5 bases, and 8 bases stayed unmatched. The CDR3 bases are TGTGCCAGCAGCTTGGGAGACAGGGCGGAGACCCAGTACTTC. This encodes CASSLGDRAETQYF.